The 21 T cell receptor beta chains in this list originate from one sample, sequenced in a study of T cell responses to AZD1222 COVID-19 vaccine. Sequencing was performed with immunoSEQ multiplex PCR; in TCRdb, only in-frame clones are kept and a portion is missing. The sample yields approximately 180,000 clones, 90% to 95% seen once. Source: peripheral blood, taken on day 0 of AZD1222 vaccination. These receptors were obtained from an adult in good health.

The CDR3 region has the DNA TGTGCCAGTAGTATAGTGGGAATTGAGTACGAGCAGTACTTC. It translates to CASSIVGIEYEQYF. The genes are TRBV19 and TRBJ2-7; D call uncertain. The CDR3 has 14 amino acids. Trimming removed 1 base from V and 4 bases from J, with 11 bases in between. CDR1 LNHDA and CDR2 SQIVND come from the germline V gene (reference sequence).

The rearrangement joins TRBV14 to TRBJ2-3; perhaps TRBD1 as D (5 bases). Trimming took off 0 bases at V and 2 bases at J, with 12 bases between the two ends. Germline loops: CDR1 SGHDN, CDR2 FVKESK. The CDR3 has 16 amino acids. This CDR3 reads CASSQDLKGFTDTQYF. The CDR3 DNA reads TGTGCCAGCAGCCAAGATTTAAAGGGGTTCACAGATACGCAGTATTTT.

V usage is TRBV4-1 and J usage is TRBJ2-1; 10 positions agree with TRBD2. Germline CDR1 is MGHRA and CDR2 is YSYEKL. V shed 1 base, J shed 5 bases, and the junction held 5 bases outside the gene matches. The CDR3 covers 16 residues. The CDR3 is CASSQGSGLANNEQFF. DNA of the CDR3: TGCGCCAGCAGCCAAGGATCGGGACTAGCGAACAATGAGCAGTTCTTC.

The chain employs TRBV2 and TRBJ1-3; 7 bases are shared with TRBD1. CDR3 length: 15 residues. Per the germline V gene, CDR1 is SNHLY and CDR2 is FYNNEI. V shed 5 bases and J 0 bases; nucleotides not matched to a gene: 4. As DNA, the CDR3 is TGTGCCAGCAGTCTCCGGGACAGCTCTGGAAACACCATATATTTT. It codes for CASSLRDSSGNTIYF.

The CDR3 spells CASSLWGTGNTEAFF. The CDR3 DNA follows: TGTGCCAGCAGTTTATGGGGGACAGGGAACACTGAAGCTTTCTTT. This chain connects TRBV28 to TRBJ1-1, with TRBD1 matching 8 bases. Germline CDR1 and CDR2: MDHEN and SYDVKM. The CDR3 length is 15 residues. V trimming: 0 bases; J trimming: 1 base; junction bases outside the gene matches: 1. Drawing the rest from reference TRBV28 and TRBJ1-1, the complete variable domain is DVKVTQSSRYLVKRTGEKVFLECVQDMDHENMFWYRQDPGLGLRLIYFSYDVKMKEKGDIPEGYSVSREKKERFSLILESASTNQTSMYLCASSLWGTGNTEAFFGQGTRLTVV.

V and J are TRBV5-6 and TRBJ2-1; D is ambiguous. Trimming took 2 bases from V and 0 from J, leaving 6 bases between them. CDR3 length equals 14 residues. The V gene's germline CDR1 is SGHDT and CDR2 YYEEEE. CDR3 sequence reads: CASSFPSSYNEQFF. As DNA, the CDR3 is TGTGCCAGCAGCTTCCCAAGCTCCTACAATGAGCAGTTCTTC. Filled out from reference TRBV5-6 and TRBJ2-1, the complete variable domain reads DAGVTQSPTHLIKTRGQQVTLRCSPKSGHDTVSWYQQALGQGPQFIFQYYEEEERQRGNFPDRFSGHQFPNYSSELNVNALLLGDSALYLCASSFPSSYNEQFFGPGTRLTVL.

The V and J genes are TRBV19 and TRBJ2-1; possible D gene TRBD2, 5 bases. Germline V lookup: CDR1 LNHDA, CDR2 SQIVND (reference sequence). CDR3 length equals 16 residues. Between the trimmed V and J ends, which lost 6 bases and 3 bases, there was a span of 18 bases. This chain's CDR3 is CASSSIEGTNYNEQFF. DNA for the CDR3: TGTGCCAGTAGCTCGATTGAGGGAACAAACTACAATGAGCAGTTCTTC.

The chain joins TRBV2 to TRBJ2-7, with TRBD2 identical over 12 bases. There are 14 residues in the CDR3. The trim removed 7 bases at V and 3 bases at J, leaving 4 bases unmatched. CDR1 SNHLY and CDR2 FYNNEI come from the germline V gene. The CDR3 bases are TGTGCCAGCACTAGCGGGAGGGCCTACTACGAGCAGTACTTC. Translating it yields CASTSGRAYYEQYF.

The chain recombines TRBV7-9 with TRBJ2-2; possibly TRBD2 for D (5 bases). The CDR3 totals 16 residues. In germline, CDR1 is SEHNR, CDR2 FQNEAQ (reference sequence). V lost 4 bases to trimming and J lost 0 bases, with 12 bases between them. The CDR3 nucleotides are TGTGCCAGCAGCTCCCCGGACTCTGCGAACACCGGGGAGCTGTTTTTT. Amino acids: CASSSPDSANTGELFF.

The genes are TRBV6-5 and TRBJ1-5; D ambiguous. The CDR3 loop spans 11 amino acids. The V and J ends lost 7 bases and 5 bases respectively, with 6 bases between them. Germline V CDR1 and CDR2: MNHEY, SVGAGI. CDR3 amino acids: CASNNDQPQHF. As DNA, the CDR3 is TGTGCCAGCAATAACGATCAGCCCCAGCATTTT.

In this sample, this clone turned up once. In nucleotides, the CDR3 is TGTGCCAGTAGCTTTCCGGGGAACGAGCAGTACTTC. Its protein is CASSFPGNEQYF. The chain uses TRBV19 and TRBJ2-7; TRBD2 might be the D (5 bases). Germline V CDR1 and CDR2: LNHDA, SQIVND (reference sequence). The CDR3 spans 12 residues. Between the trimmed V and J ends, which lost 6 bases and 5 bases, there was a span of 11 bases. The full variable domain, rest sourced from reference TRBV19 and TRBJ2-7, is DGGITQSPKYLFRKEGQNVTLSCEQNLNHDAMYWYRQDPGQGLRLIYYSQIVNDFQKGDIAEGYSVSREKKESFPLTVTSAQKNPTAFYLCASSFPGNEQYFGPGTRLTVT.

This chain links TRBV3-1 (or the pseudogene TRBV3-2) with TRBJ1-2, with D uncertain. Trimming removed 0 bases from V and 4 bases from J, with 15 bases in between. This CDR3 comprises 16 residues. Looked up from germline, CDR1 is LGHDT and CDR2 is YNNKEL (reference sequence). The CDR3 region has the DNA TGTGCCAGCAGCCAAGATCTGTCTAACCGGGGCTATGGCTACACCTTC. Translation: CASSQDLSNRGYGYTF.

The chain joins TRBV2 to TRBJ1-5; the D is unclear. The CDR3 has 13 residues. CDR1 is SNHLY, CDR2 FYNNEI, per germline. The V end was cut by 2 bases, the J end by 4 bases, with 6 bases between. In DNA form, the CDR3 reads TGTGCCAGCAGTGAACCGATGAATCAGCCCCAGCATTTT. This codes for CASSEPMNQPQHF.

The CDR3 loop is CASSLTETNEKLFF. CDR3 nucleotide sequence: TGTGCCAGCAGCTTAACAGAAACTAATGAAAAACTGTTTTTT. V usage is TRBV13 and J usage is TRBJ1-4; unclear D gene. The CDR3 covers 14 residues. Per the germline V gene, CDR1 is PRHDT and CDR2 is FYEKMQ (reference sequence). V shed 2 bases and J shed 1 base, with 5 bases lying between them.

Written as DNA, the CDR3 is TGTGCCAGCAGCCTGACAGGGATGACTGAAGCTTTCTTT. Translated, it gives CASSLTGMTEAFF. The chain employs TRBV6-5 and TRBJ1-1; 7 bases align to TRBD1. The CDR3 is 13 amino acids. After removal of 6 bases from V and 5 bases from J, the junction contained 6 bases not matched to a gene. Germline V gives CDR1 MNHEY, CDR2 SVGAGI.

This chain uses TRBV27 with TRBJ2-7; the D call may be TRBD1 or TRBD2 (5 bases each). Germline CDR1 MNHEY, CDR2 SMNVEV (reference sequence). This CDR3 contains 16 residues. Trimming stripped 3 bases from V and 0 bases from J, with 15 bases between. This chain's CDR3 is CASSFLGRPPSYEQYF. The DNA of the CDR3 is TGTGCCAGCAGTTTCTTGGGACGCCCTCCCTCCTACGAGCAGTACTTC.

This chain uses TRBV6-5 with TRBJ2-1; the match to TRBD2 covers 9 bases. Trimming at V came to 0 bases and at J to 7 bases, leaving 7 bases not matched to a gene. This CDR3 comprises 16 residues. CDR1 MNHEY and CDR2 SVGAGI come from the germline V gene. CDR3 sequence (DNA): TGTGCCAGCAGTTACTCCCGCGGGAGGGCCATTAATGAGCAGTTCTTC. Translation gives CASSYSRGRAINEQFF.

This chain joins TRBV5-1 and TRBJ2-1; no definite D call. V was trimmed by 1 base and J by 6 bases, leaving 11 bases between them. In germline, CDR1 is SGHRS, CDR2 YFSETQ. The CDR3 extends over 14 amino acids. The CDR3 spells CASSLNSLGNEQFF. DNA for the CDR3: TGCGCCAGCAGCTTGAATTCCCTAGGCAATGAGCAGTTCTTC.

CDR3 in DNA: TGTGCCAGCAGGGCCGGACTAGCGACATCCTACGAGCAGTACTTC. Translated: CASRAGLATSYEQYF. The rearrangement uses TRBV6-5 and TRBJ2-7, with 9 bases fitting TRBD2. The CDR3 sequence is 15 residues long. The V gene's germline CDR1 is MNHEY and CDR2 SVGAGI. The trim removed 6 bases at V and 1 base at J, leaving 7 bases unmatched.

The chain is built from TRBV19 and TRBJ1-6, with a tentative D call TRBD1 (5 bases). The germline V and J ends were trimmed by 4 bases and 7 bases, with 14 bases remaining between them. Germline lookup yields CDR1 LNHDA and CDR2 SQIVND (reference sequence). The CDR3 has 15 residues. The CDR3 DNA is TGTGCCAGTAGTAGTCCGGGACGGAGCAATTCACCCCTCCACTTT. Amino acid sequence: CASSSPGRSNSPLHF.

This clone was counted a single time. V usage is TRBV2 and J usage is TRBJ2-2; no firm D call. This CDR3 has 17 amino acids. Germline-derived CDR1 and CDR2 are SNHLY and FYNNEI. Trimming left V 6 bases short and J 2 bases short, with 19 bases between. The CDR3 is CASSLDGPRLNTGELFF. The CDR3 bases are TGTGCCAGCAGCCTGGACGGCCCGAGATTAAACACCGGGGAGCTGTTTTTT.